This T cell receptor gamma chain emerged from a study of gamma delta lymphoproliferative disorders and STAT genes. Study background: The EuroClonality-NGS protocol was used to prepare delta libraries.

TCRdb reanalysed the multiplex PCR reads with CATT. The data contain under 2,500 gamma-chain clones, approximately 9.3% of them singletons. Germline V lookup: CDR1 VINAFY, CDR2 YDVSNSKD. J lost 7 bases, V lost 0 bases, and 12 bases had no gene match. The CDR3 is 15 amino acids. Sequencing used genomic DNA taken from PBMCs of patients and controls. The sample consisted of blood. The TCR was taken from a human donor with gamma-delta T-cell large granular lymphocyte leukemia. This sequence joins TRGV5 and TRGJ1 or TRGJ2. The J gene is absent in TCRdb and was assigned here via DNA matching to germline. Here the CDR3 reads CATWDRPLLWYKKLF. In nucleotides, the CDR3 is TGTGCCACCTGGGACAGGCCCCTATTATGGTATAAGAAACTCTTT.